Following are 16 T cell receptor beta chains from one sample sequenced in a study of cytomegalovirus exposure and HLA in healthy donors. TCRdb's table, derived via immunoSEQ multiplex PCR, lists solely in-frame clones and lacks some. The sample has about 220,000 clones, 88% seen once. The sample comprised PBMCs. All receptors derive from a woman between 18 and 29 years old in good health and CMV-seronegative.

V gene TRBV4-1 combines with J gene TRBJ2-1; 12 bases match TRBD2. V shed 0 bases, J shed 0 bases, and the junction held 9 bases outside the gene matches. The germline gives CDR1 MGHRA, CDR2 YSYEKL. The CDR3 sequence is 20 residues long. CDR3 in amino acids: CASSQDRLAGEVGSYNEQFF. DNA for the CDR3: TGCGCCAGCAGCCAAGATCGACTAGCGGGAGAAGTTGGCTCCTACAATGAGCAGTTCTTC.

The V gene is TRBV5-4, the J gene TRBJ2-4, with D perhaps matching TRBD1 (7 bases). V shed 4 bases and J shed 2 bases, with 16 bases lying between them. This CDR3 is built from 16 residues. Germline V gene data show CDR1 as SGHNT and CDR2 as YYREEE (reference sequence). The CDR3: CASSPQTGRSKNIQYF. In DNA form, the CDR3 reads TGTGCCAGCAGCCCGCAGACAGGGAGGTCCAAAAACATTCAGTACTTC.

This clone was seen once. The J gene is TRBJ2-1, the V gene TRBV28; no clear D. V was trimmed by 3 bases and J by 3 bases, leaving 21 bases between them. CDR3 length: 18 residues. Germline CDR1 reads MDHEN; CDR2 reads SYDVKM. CDR3 protein: CASSFFVSGWVNYNEQFF. CDR3 in DNA: TGTGCCAGCAGTTTTTTTGTATCGGGTTGGGTTAACTACAATGAGCAGTTCTTC.

This clone was seen only once. The chain combines TRBV10-3 with TRBJ2-1, with 12 bases aligning to TRBD2. CDR3 size: 15 residues. Germline V gene lookup returns CDR1 ENHRY and CDR2 SYGVKD. Germline trimming cut 4 bases from V and 8 bases from J; bases unmatched to any gene: 6. The CDR3 bases are TGTGCCATCAGTGCGACTAGCGGGAGTGTCGATGAGCAGTTCTTC. Residues: CAISATSGSVDEQFF.

The J gene is TRBJ1-1, the V gene TRBV5-4; 9 nucleotides align to TRBD1. Per the germline V gene, CDR1 is SGHNT and CDR2 is YYREEE (reference sequence). The ends lost 6 bases at V and 1 base at J; junction bases unmatched: 4. The CDR3 sequence is 14 residues long. The CDR3 protein is CASNTGGQNTEAFF. Written as DNA, the CDR3 is TGTGCCAGCAACACAGGGGGCCAGAACACTGAAGCTTTCTTT.

The chain uses TRBV28 and TRBJ2-1, with 9 bases matching TRBD2. The germline V gene has CDR1 MDHEN and CDR2 SYDVKM. The CDR3 is 16 residues long. After removal of 5 bases from V and 4 bases from J, the junction contained 9 bases not matched to a gene. The CDR3 reads CASSPESGRPYNEQFF. CDR3 nucleotide sequence: TGTGCCAGCAGTCCCGAGAGCGGGAGGCCTTACAATGAGCAGTTCTTC.

J is TRBJ1-2 and V is TRBV9; possibly TRBD1 for D (6 bases). The germline V gene has CDR1 SGDLS and CDR2 YYNGEE. The CDR3 is made up of 20 amino acids. V dropped 4 bases and J dropped 2 bases, with 30 bases sitting between them. CDR3: CASSPRGGFSGSPINYGYTF. CDR3 DNA sequence: TGTGCCAGCAGCCCGAGGGGGGGGTTCTCGGGCAGCCCTATAAACTATGGCTACACCTTC.

The chain uses TRBV27 and TRBJ2-7; 10 bases align to TRBD2. Germline trimming cut 5 bases from V and 3 bases from J; bases unmatched to any gene: 10. This CDR3 spans 16 amino acids. Germline V gives CDR1 MNHEY, CDR2 SMNVEV (reference sequence). CDR3 coding DNA: TGTGCCAGCAGTCCCAGCCGGACTAGCGGTTACTACGAGCAGTACTTC. Encoded protein: CASSPSRTSGYYEQYF.

This chain joins TRBV2 and TRBJ1-5, with D hard to call. V was cut by 4 bases and J by 7 bases, with 17 bases left in between. Looked up from germline, CDR1 is SNHLY and CDR2 is FYNNEI. This CDR3 is 15 amino acids long. The CDR3 is CASSVRRGEGQPQHF. In DNA form, the CDR3 reads TGTGCCAGCAGTGTCAGACGGGGTGAGGGCCAGCCCCAGCATTTT.

CDR3 DNA: TGTGCCAGTAGCGAATTCACTAGCGAACCCTACAATGAGCAGTTCTTC. It codes for CASSEFTSEPYNEQFF. The chain employs TRBV19 and TRBJ2-1; 7 bases are shared with TRBD2. Losses at the gene ends were 6 bases for V and 2 bases for J; bases not matched to a gene: 10. In germline, CDR1 is LNHDA, CDR2 SQIVND (reference sequence). CDR3 length: 16 amino acids. The whole variable domain, filled in from reference TRBV19 and TRBJ2-1, reads DGGITQSPKYLFRKEGQNVTLSCEQNLNHDAMYWYRQDPGQGLRLIYYSQIVNDFQKGDIAEGYSVSREKKESFPLTVTSAQKNPTAFYLCASSEFTSEPYNEQFFGPGTRLTVL.

The V gene is TRBV5-4, the J gene TRBJ2-7; 7 bases map to TRBD1. Germline CDR1 reads SGHNT; CDR2 reads YYREEE (reference sequence). This CDR3 spans 14 amino acids. V dropped 3 bases and J dropped 5; count of bases not matched to a gene: 8. DNA for the CDR3: TGTGCCAGCAGCTCAACTGACAGGGCCCACGAGCAGTACTTC. Its protein is CASSSTDRAHEQYF.

This chain joins TRBV11-1 and TRBJ2-1, with 7 bases matching TRBD1. V lost 5 bases, J lost 0 bases, and 7 bases stayed unmatched. CDR1 is SGHAT, CDR2 FQDESV, per germline (reference sequence). There are 16 residues in the CDR3. The CDR3 protein is CASSADRVFSYNEQFF. The CDR3 DNA reads TGTGCCAGCAGCGCCGACAGGGTCTTCTCCTACAATGAGCAGTTCTTC.

The chain links TRBV7-9 to TRBJ2-3; TRBD2 is a possible D gene (5 bases). The CDR3 loop spans 15 amino acids. Per germline, CDR1 SEHNR and CDR2 FQNEAQ (reference sequence). The V end lost 4 bases, the J end lost 5 bases, and 16 bases lay between the germline ends. This chain's CDR3 is CASSSNDGERDTQYF. The CDR3 nucleotides read TGTGCCAGCAGCTCGAACGACGGGGAACGAGATACGCAGTATTTT. Combining the CDR3 with reference TRBV7-9 and TRBJ2-3 gives the whole variable domain DTGVSQNPRHKITKRGQNVTFRCDPISEHNRLYWYRQTLGQGPEFLTYFQNEAQLEKSRLLSDRFSAERPKGSFSTLEIQRTEQGDSAMYLCASSSNDGERDTQYFGPGTRLTVL.

This rearrangement joins TRBV20-1 to TRBJ2-7, with D perhaps TRBD2 (5 bases). Trimming removed 5 bases from V and 5 bases from J, with 10 bases in between. Germline V gene sequence: CDR1 DFQATT, CDR2 SNEGSKA (reference sequence). The CDR3 spans 11 residues. The CDR3 bases are TGCAGTGCTTCGGACTTGAACGAGCAGTACTTC. Amino acids: CSASDLNEQYF.

The rearrangement links TRBV4-3 to TRBJ1-1; the D is unclear. CDR1 and CDR2 from the germline V gene are LGHNA and YSLEER. CDR3 length: 15 residues. Between the trimmed V and J ends, which lost 0 bases and 0 bases, there was a span of 8 bases. Here the CDR3 DNA reads TGCGCCAGCAGCCAAGAAAGCGGACTGAACACTGAAGCTTTCTTT. Its protein is CASSQESGLNTEAFF.

The V gene is TRBV7-3, the J gene TRBJ2-5, with D possibly matching TRBD1 (6 bases). This CDR3 has 13 amino acids. Trimming shortened V by 5 bases and J by 3 bases, and 10 bases separated the two germline ends. CDR1 is SGHTA and CDR2 is FQGTGA in the germline V gene. The CDR3 reads CASSPDSKETQYF. CDR3 coding DNA: TGTGCCAGCAGCCCGGACAGCAAAGAGACCCAGTACTTC.